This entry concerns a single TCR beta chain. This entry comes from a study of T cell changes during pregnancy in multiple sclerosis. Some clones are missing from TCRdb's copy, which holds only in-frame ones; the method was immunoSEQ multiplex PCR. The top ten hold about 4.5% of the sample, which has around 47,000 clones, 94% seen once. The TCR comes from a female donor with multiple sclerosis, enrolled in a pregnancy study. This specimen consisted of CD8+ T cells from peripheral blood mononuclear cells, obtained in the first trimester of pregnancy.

CDR3 nucleotide sequence: TGTGCCAGCAGTACCGGGTCTCGGAATGAGCAGTTCTTC. It encodes CASSTGSRNEQFF. The genes are TRBV6-5 and TRBJ2-1; no clear D. Germline assignment: CDR1 MNHEY and CDR2 SVGAGI. V dropped 5 bases and J dropped 7 bases, with 12 bases sitting between them. The length of the CDR3 is 13 residues.